A selection of T cell receptor beta chains follows, all from one sample in a study of blood T cell repertoires in COVID-19. Libraries were prepared by immunoSEQ multiplex PCR; TCRdb keeps only in-frame clonotypes and omits some of them. The sample has a few hundred thousand clones, around 91% seen once; the top ten hold about 14%. Sequenced material: PBMCs or T cells enriched from blood (not recorded which). These receptor sequences come from a man aged 30 to 45 who had been exposed to COVID-19. CDR3s include the opening cysteine and the closing phenylalanine or tryptophan. D genes are given only for firm matches. The size of a clone is reported for some rows only, either as once, few or many, or as a class for expanded clones.

V gene: TRBV30
clone size: NA
D gene: TRBD2
J gene: TRBJ2-7
CDR3 protein: CAWSVLAPYEQYF
CDR3 DNA: TGTGCCTGGAGTGTACTAGCGCCCTACGAGCAGTACTTC

V gene: TRBV2
clone size: NA
D gene: NA
J gene: TRBJ1-2
CDR3 protein: CASSERFHYGYTF
CDR3 DNA: TGTGCCAGCAGTGAACGGTTTCACTATGGCTACACCTTC

V gene: TRBV6-5
clone size: NA
D gene: NA
J gene: TRBJ1-5
CDR3 protein: CAIEGGRRDQPQHF
CDR3 DNA: TGTGCCATCGAAGGGGGACGGCGAGATCAGCCCCAGCATTTT

V gene: TRBV11-2
clone size: NA
D gene: TRBD1
J gene: TRBJ1-1
CDR3 protein: CASSVNRGPGEAFF
CDR3 DNA: TGTGCCAGCAGCGTCAACAGGGGGCCAGGTGAAGCTTTCTTT

V gene: TRBV9
clone size: NA
D gene: NA
J gene: TRBJ1-2
CDR3 protein: CASSTDVGGGGYTF
CDR3 DNA: TGTGCCAGCAGCACCGATGTTGGGGGAGGGGGCTACACCTTC

V gene: TRBV28
clone size: NA
D gene: NA
J gene: TRBJ2-1
CDR3 protein: CASGDRYNEQFF
CDR3 DNA: TGTGCCTCGGGCGACAGGTACAATGAGCAGTTCTTC

V gene: TRBV18
clone size: NA
D gene: TRBD1
J gene: TRBJ1-1
CDR3 protein: CASSPTQGMGTEAFF
CDR3 DNA: TGTGCCAGCTCACCAACACAGGGGATGGGCACTGAAGCTTTCTTT

V gene: TRBV13
clone size: NA
D gene: TRBD2
J gene: TRBJ2-7
CDR3 protein: CASSPHMGMGLPHLRQYF
CDR3 DNA: TGTGCCAGCAGCCCCCACATGGGGATGGGACTACCTCATCTCAGGCAGTACTTC

V gene: TRBV6-5
clone size: NA
D gene: NA
J gene: TRBJ1-5
CDR3 protein: CASSWTFGSNQPQHF
CDR3 DNA: TGTGCCAGCAGTTGGACATTCGGAAGCAATCAGCCCCAGCATTTT

V gene: TRBV21-1
clone size: few
D gene: NA
J gene: TRBJ1-5
CDR3 protein: CASSKDPRQGACNQPQHF
CDR3 DNA: TGTGCCAGCAGCAAAGACCCTCGACAGGGGGCTTGCAATCAGCCCCAGCATTTT

V gene: TRBV9
clone size: NA
D gene: TRBD2
J gene: TRBJ2-3
CDR3 protein: CASSVEFGGAGGHTNTQYF
CDR3 DNA: TGTGCCAGCAGCGTAGAATTTGGTGGGGCGGGGGGCCACACGAATACGCAGTATTTT

V gene: TRBV5-4
clone size: NA
D gene: TRBD2
J gene: TRBJ2-2
CDR3 protein: CASSLRPASGGLTGELFF
CDR3 DNA: TGTGCCAGCAGCTTGCGCCCGGCTAGCGGGGGCCTTACCGGGGAGCTGTTTTTT

V gene: TRBV6-5
clone size: NA
D gene: NA
J gene: TRBJ2-3
CDR3 protein: CASRNAGPADTQYF
CDR3 DNA: TGTGCCAGCAGGAACGCAGGGCCGGCAGATACGCAGTATTTT

V gene: TRBV27
clone size: NA
D gene: NA
J gene: TRBJ1-2
CDR3 protein: CASSPPGDYGYTF
CDR3 DNA: TGTGCCAGCAGTCCACCGGGAGACTATGGCTACACCTTC

V gene: TRBV19
clone size: NA
D gene: NA
J gene: TRBJ1-1
CDR3 protein: CASSTGQREAFF
CDR3 DNA: TGTGCCAGTAGCACAGGACAGCGTGAAGCTTTCTTT

V gene: TRBV5-1
clone size: many
D gene: NA
J gene: TRBJ1-2
CDR3 protein: CASSYRENYGYTF
CDR3 DNA: TGCGCCAGCAGCTACAGGGAAAACTATGGCTACACCTTC

V gene: TRBV7-2
clone size: NA
D gene: TRBD1
J gene: TRBJ2-5
CDR3 protein: CASRGGPTPGQETQYF
CDR3 DNA: TGTGCCAGCCGAGGGGGCCCAACCCCTGGCCAAGAGACCCAGTACTTC

V gene: TRBV6-5
clone size: once
D gene: TRBD1
J gene: TRBJ1-4
CDR3 protein: CATAPGTGVEKLFF
CDR3 DNA: TGTGCCACGGCCCCCGGGACAGGGGTCGAAAAACTGTTTTTT

V gene: TRBV7-6
clone size: NA
D gene: NA
J gene: TRBJ1-4
CDR3 protein: CASSPVWDTPEKLFF
CDR3 DNA: TGTGCCAGCAGCCCAGTCTGGGACACGCCTGAAAAACTGTTTTTT

V gene: TRBV19
clone size: NA
D gene: TRBD2
J gene: TRBJ2-1
CDR3 protein: CASTSIAGGKDEQFF
CDR3 DNA: TGTGCCAGTACCTCTATAGCGGGGGGTAAGGATGAGCAGTTCTTC

V gene: TRBV5-1
clone size: NA
D gene: TRBD2
J gene: TRBJ2-3
CDR3 protein: CASSLSGLAGVTDTQYF
CDR3 DNA: TGCGCCAGCAGCCTCTCGGGACTAGCGGGGGTCACAGATACGCAGTATTTT

V gene: TRBV19
clone size: NA
D gene: NA
J gene: TRBJ1-6
CDR3 protein: CASRPPDAFGRGNSPLHF
CDR3 DNA: TGTGCCAGTAGGCCGCCGGATGCGTTCGGGAGGGGAAATTCACCCCTCCACTTT

V gene: TRBV2
clone size: NA
D gene: NA
J gene: TRBJ2-7
CDR3 protein: CASSTSSYEQYF
CDR3 DNA: TGTGCCAGCAGTACGAGCTCCTACGAGCAGTACTTC

V gene: TRBV3-1/TRBV3-2
clone size: NA
D gene: TRBD1
J gene: TRBJ1-2
CDR3 protein: CASSQVPRQGKYGYTF
CDR3 DNA: TGTGCCAGCAGCCAAGTCCCGCGACAGGGAAAATATGGCTACACCTTC

V gene: TRBV5-1
clone size: NA
D gene: TRBD2
J gene: TRBJ2-3
CDR3 protein: CASSLTPKMSGGTDTQYF
CDR3 DNA: TGCGCCAGCAGCTTGACCCCTAAGATGAGCGGGGGCACAGATACGCAGTATTTT